Following are 29 T cell receptor beta chains from one sample sequenced in a study of blood T cell repertoires in COVID-19. Measured with immunoSEQ multiplex PCR; TCRdb has only the in-frame clones, and not every one. The repertoire holds 300,000 to 350,000 clones, with approximately 86% as singletons. Sequenced material: peripheral blood. These TCRs come from a man between 18 and 29 years old with active or convalescent COVID-19.

The chain employs TRBV6-2 or TRBV6-3 and TRBJ2-7; TRBD1 might be the D (5 bases). The CDR3 sequence is 13 residues long. The germline V and J ends were trimmed by 0 bases and 4 bases, with 7 bases remaining between them. Germline V CDR1 and CDR2: MNHEY, SVGEGT. The CDR3 sequence: CASSYSGQYEQYF. The CDR3 DNA is TGTGCCAGCAGTTACTCGGGGCAATACGAGCAGTACTTC.

This chain uses TRBV7-9 with TRBJ1-2, with 7 bases fitting TRBD1. The CDR3 covers 14 residues. The junction had 11 bases not matched to a gene; V was cut back by 5 bases and J by 8 bases. Germline CDR1 and CDR2: SEHNR and FQNEAQ (reference sequence). This CDR3 reads CASSARQGLGGYTF. CDR3 nucleotide sequence: TGTGCCAGCAGCGCAAGACAGGGCTTAGGGGGCTACACCTTC.

This clone was counted a single time. The rearrangement links TRBV11-2 to TRBJ2-7; the match to TRBD1 covers 8 bases. There are 14 residues in the CDR3. V shed 5 bases, J shed 3 bases, and the junction held 6 bases outside the gene matches. Germline CDR1 is SGHAT and CDR2 is FQNNGV. CDR3 sequence reads: CASSLGDRFYEQYF. CDR3 coding DNA: TGTGCCAGCAGCCTCGGGGACAGGTTCTACGAGCAGTACTTC.

The genes are TRBV3-1 (or the pseudogene TRBV3-2) and TRBJ2-1, with TRBD2 matching 10 bases. This CDR3 is built from 18 residues. V was pared by 4 bases and J by 2 bases, with 11 bases of the junction left unmatched. Germline CDR1 LGHDT, CDR2 YNNKEL (reference sequence). The CDR3 DNA reads TGTGCCAGCAGCCCTCGGTCTATAGCGGGAGGAACCTACAATGAGCAGTTCTTC. Amino acids: CASSPRSIAGGTYNEQFF.

The chain recombines TRBV5-1 with TRBJ2-1; a possible D gene is TRBD1 (6 bases). V dropped 7 bases and J dropped 3 bases, with 17 bases sitting between them. The germline V gene encodes CDR1 SGHRS and CDR2 YFSETQ. The CDR3 consists of 15 residues. The CDR3 loop is CASQIHRDLYNEQFF. The CDR3 DNA is TGCGCCAGCCAAATCCACAGGGATCTCTACAATGAGCAGTTCTTC.

The chain joins TRBV2 to TRBJ2-5; D uncertain. The CDR3 loop spans 14 amino acids. V was shortened by 7 bases and J by 0 bases, with 12 bases between the two germline ends. CDR1 is SNHLY, CDR2 FYNNEI, per germline. The CDR3 is CASTLGRYQETQYF. As DNA, the CDR3 is TGTGCCAGCACCCTGGGCCGGTACCAAGAGACCCAGTACTTC.

The chain uses TRBV6-5 and TRBJ1-1; possible D gene TRBD1, 6 bases. This CDR3 region has 16 residues. V was cut by 1 base and J by 6 bases, with 18 bases left in between. Germline-derived CDR1 and CDR2 are MNHEY and SVGAGI. The CDR3: CASSYLAGARSAEAFF. Written as DNA, the CDR3 is TGTGCCAGCAGTTACTTGGCGGGGGCACGGTCGGCTGAAGCTTTCTTT.

The chain has TRBV2 and TRBJ1-5, with 7 bases fitting TRBD1. V trimming: 4 bases; J trimming: 2 bases; junction bases outside the gene matches: 11. Germline values: CDR1 SNHLY, CDR2 FYNNEI. CDR3 size: 17 residues. CDR3 loop: CASSGTGAWGGNQPQHF. CDR3 coding DNA: TGTGCCAGCAGTGGAACAGGGGCCTGGGGTGGCAATCAGCCCCAGCATTTT.

The table lists this clone with a count of one. The chain employs TRBV19 and TRBJ1-4; tentatively, D is TRBD1 (6 bases). Trimming took 5 bases from V and 6 from J, leaving 16 bases between them. CDR1 LNHDA and CDR2 SQIVND come from the germline V gene (reference sequence). The CDR3 is 15 residues long. The CDR3 sequence is CASSPRARTDEKLFF. The DNA for the CDR3 is TGTGCCAGTAGTCCTCGAGCCAGGACAGATGAAAAACTGTTTTTT.

The rearrangement links TRBV4-1 to TRBJ1-1; the D is unclear. The V gene's germline CDR1 is MGHRA and CDR2 YSYEKL. There are 13 residues in the CDR3. V shed 4 bases and J shed 6 bases, with 12 bases lying between them. DNA for the CDR3: TGCGCCAGCAGCCCGCGAGAGGCAGCTGAAGCTTTCTTT. Encoded protein: CASSPREAAEAFF.

The chain carries TRBV18 and TRBJ2-2; 10 nucleotides align to TRBD2. Germline assignment: CDR1 KGHSH and CDR2 LQKENI. V shed 2 bases and J 4 bases; nucleotides not matched to a gene: 7. The CDR3 totals 17 residues. Written as DNA, the CDR3 is TGTGCCAGCTCACCATACGATTTAGCGGGAGGCACCGGGGAGCTGTTTTTT. Protein sequence: CASSPYDLAGGTGELFF.

This clone was recorded many times. The V call is TRBV7-9, the J call TRBJ1-1; tentatively, D is TRBD1 (5 bases). The germline V and J ends were trimmed by 1 base and 5 bases, with 20 bases remaining between them. Germline lookup yields CDR1 SEHNR and CDR2 FQNEAQ (reference sequence). The CDR3 covers 17 residues. The CDR3 DNA sequence: TGTGCCAGCAGCTTAGGAAAGGGGCGTACACTTCGGACTGAAGCTTTCTTT. It specifies CASSLGKGRTLRTEAFF.

The CDR3 spells CASSYPGGEQYF. In DNA form, the CDR3 reads TGTGCCAGCAGTTACCCAGGGGGTGAGCAGTACTTC. The genes are TRBV6-5 and TRBJ2-7, with 7 nucleotides matching TRBD1. This CDR3 has 12 amino acids. The V gene end was trimmed by 2 bases and the J gene end by 7 bases; junction bases not matched to a gene: 2. Germline V gene lookup returns CDR1 MNHEY and CDR2 SVGAGI.

The rearrangement links TRBV7-9 to TRBJ2-3, with 8 bases identical to TRBD1. This CDR3 spans 15 amino acids. Germline CDR1 and CDR2: SEHNR and FQNEAQ (reference sequence). The V segment lost 6 bases and the J segment 0 bases; nucleotides outside the gene matches: 5. The DNA of the CDR3 is TGTGCCAGCAGTCAACAGGGGGTTAGCACAGATACGCAGTATTTT. Protein: CASSQQGVSTDTQYF.

This clone has just one count. The chain recombines TRBV11-2 with TRBJ2-2; D perhaps matches TRBD1 (6 bases). Germline-derived CDR1 and CDR2 are SGHAT and FQNNGV. This CDR3 spans 16 amino acids. V was cut by 1 base and J by 3 bases, with 12 bases left in between. The CDR3: CASSLVLQGDTGELFF. CDR3 coding DNA: TGTGCCAGCAGCTTAGTTTTACAGGGCGACACCGGGGAGCTGTTTTTT.

The V call is TRBV28, the J call TRBJ2-7, with a tentative D call TRBD2 (5 bases). Trimming took 5 bases from V and 0 from J, leaving 17 bases between them. The germline gives CDR1 MDHEN, CDR2 SYDVKM. This CDR3 comprises 16 residues. The CDR3 bases are TGTGCCAGCAGTCCCGAAACCGGGATTAGCTCCTACGAGCAGTACTTC. It is translated as CASSPETGISSYEQYF.

The V gene is TRBV19, the J gene TRBJ2-7; the D is unclear. The CDR3 runs to 14 residues. V gave up 8 bases and J gave up 3 bases, with 17 bases separating them. The germline V gene encodes CDR1 LNHDA and CDR2 SQIVND (reference sequence). The CDR3 is CASQLNVNSYEQYF. Here the CDR3 DNA reads TGTGCCAGTCAATTAAATGTAAACAGCTACGAGCAGTACTTC.

The V and J genes are TRBV3-1 (or the pseudogene TRBV3-2) and TRBJ2-7; TRBD1 matches 9 bases. After removal of 2 bases from V and 4 bases from J, the junction contained 9 bases not matched to a gene. Germline-derived CDR1 and CDR2 are LGHDT and YNNKEL (reference sequence). The CDR3 is made up of 16 amino acids. CDR3 in DNA: TGTGCCAGCAGCCAATCCCCCGGGACAGGGATGTACGAGCAGTACTTC. This encodes CASSQSPGTGMYEQYF.

V usage is TRBV29-1 and J usage is TRBJ1-2; perhaps TRBD1 as D (5 bases). Germline CDR1 and CDR2: SQVTM and ANQGSEA. V was cut by 7 bases and J by 4 bases, with 10 bases left in between. CDR3 length: 11 amino acids. The CDR3 DNA reads TGCAGCGCAAAAGGGGTCTATGGCTACACCTTC. It translates to CSAKGVYGYTF.

The chain employs TRBV10-2 and TRBJ2-5; 10 bases align to TRBD2. The V gene end was trimmed by 7 bases and the J gene end by 5 bases; junction bases not matched to a gene: 7. Per the germline V gene, CDR1 is WSHSY and CDR2 is SAAADI. This CDR3 comprises 14 residues. The CDR3 region has the DNA TGCGCCAGCACTGTAGCGGGGGGAGGGGAGACCCAGTACTTC. Protein sequence: CASTVAGGGETQYF.

V usage is TRBV19 and J usage is TRBJ2-7; 9 bases agree with TRBD1. J lost 4 bases, V lost 5 bases, and 12 bases had no gene match. The germline V gene has CDR1 LNHDA and CDR2 SQIVND (reference sequence). The CDR3 runs to 16 residues. For the CDR3, the DNA is TGTGCCAGTAGTGCTCGGCTACAGGGGGCGCATTACGAGCAGTACTTC. As protein: CASSARLQGAHYEQYF.

This clone is a singleton in its sample. The genes are TRBV7-2 and TRBJ1-5, with D maybe TRBD1 (5 bases). Germline CDR1 and CDR2: SGHTA and FQGNSA. CDR3 size: 14 residues. The germline V and J ends were trimmed by 3 bases and 6 bases, with 12 bases remaining between them. Here the CDR3 DNA reads TGTGCCAGCAGCTTGGGGGGTAACGGTCAGCCCCAGCATTTT. Protein product: CASSLGGNGQPQHF.

This clone has more than one count but fewer than ten. The chain's CDR3 is CASRSQTGLNAFF. For the CDR3, the DNA is TGTGCCAGCAGATCCCAGACAGGGCTGAACGCTTTCTTT. J is TRBJ1-1 and V is TRBV27; 7 positions agree with TRBD1. The CDR3 extends over 13 amino acids. The trim removed 6 bases at V and 11 bases at J, leaving 12 bases unmatched. CDR1 MNHEY and CDR2 SMNVEV come from the germline V gene (reference sequence).

This clone has just a few counts. V usage is TRBV27 and J usage is TRBJ1-2, with TRBD1 matching over 7 bases. CDR3 length equals 11 residues. V lost 8 bases and J lost 11; bases outside the gene matches: 8. Germline-derived CDR1 and CDR2 are MNHEY and SMNVEV (reference sequence). The CDR3 bases are TGTGCCAGCGGGTACAGGGGAAATTACACCTTC. Amino acids: CASGYRGNYTF.

The chain uses TRBV7-6 and TRBJ2-1; TRBD2 aligns across 12 bases. The CDR3 covers 16 residues. Germline lookup yields CDR1 SGHVS and CDR2 FNYEAQ. V was pared by 1 base and J by 8 bases, with 6 bases of the junction left unmatched. The CDR3 loop reads CASSLESTSGSYEQFF. Written as DNA, the CDR3 is TGTGCCAGCAGCTTAGAGTCGACTAGCGGGAGCTATGAGCAGTTCTTC.

This chain joins TRBV7-8 and TRBJ1-6, with 8 bases aligning to TRBD1. Germline CDR1 is SGHVS and CDR2 is FQNEAQ. The CDR3 extends over 15 amino acids. V lost 7 bases to trimming and J lost 10 bases; unmatched junction nucleotides: 12. CDR3 loop: CASNPRDRIDSPLHF. CDR3 DNA sequence: TGTGCCAGCAACCCCCGGGACAGGATCGACTCACCCCTCCACTTT.

The V gene is TRBV18, the J gene TRBJ2-1; possible D gene TRBD1, 5 bases. The length of the CDR3 is 14 residues. Deletions cut 5 bases from V and 7 bases from J, with 15 bases between. Germline assignment: CDR1 KGHSH and CDR2 LQKENI. The DNA of the CDR3 is TGTGCCAGCTCATACCAGGGCACGGAGAATGAGCAGTTCTTC. Its protein product is CASSYQGTENEQFF.

The chain couples TRBV4-1 to TRBJ2-7, with 10 bases that match TRBD2. The J segment lost 2 bases and the V segment lost 2 bases, leaving 6 bases of the junction unmatched. Germline V CDR1 and CDR2: MGHRA, YSYEKL. CDR3 length equals 16 residues. CDR3 protein: CASSQTAGGLTYEQYF. The CDR3 DNA reads as TGCGCCAGCAGCCAAACAGCGGGAGGGTTAACCTACGAGCAGTACTTC.

The chain recombines TRBV19 with TRBJ2-5; 9 nucleotides align to TRBD1. The J segment lost 7 bases and the V segment lost 5 bases, leaving 8 bases of the junction unmatched. This CDR3 is 14 amino acids long. Germline V gives CDR1 LNHDA, CDR2 SQIVND (reference sequence). The CDR3 loop is CASSSQGAHGTQYF. Written as DNA, the CDR3 is TGTGCCAGTAGTTCACAGGGGGCTCACGGGACCCAGTACTTC.